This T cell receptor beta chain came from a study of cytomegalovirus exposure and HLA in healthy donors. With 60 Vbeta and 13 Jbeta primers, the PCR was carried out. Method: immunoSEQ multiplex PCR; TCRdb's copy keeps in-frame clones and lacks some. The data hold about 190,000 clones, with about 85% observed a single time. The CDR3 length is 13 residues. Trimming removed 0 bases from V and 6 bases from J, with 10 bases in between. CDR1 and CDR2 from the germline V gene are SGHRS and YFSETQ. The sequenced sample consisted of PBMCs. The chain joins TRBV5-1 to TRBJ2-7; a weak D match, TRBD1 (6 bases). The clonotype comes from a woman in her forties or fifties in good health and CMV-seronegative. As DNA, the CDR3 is TGCGCCAGCAGCTTGGGTCAGGGGACCGAGCAGTACTTC. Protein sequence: CASSLGQGTEQYF.